The 23 T cell receptor beta chains below were found in one sample sequenced in a study of blood T cell repertoires in COVID-19. The assay was immunoSEQ multiplex PCR, and TCRdb's table has in-frame clones only and misses some. The repertoire includes under 200,000 clones, around four fifths of them detected once, and under 2.5% sits in the top ten. The sample taken for sequencing was peripheral blood. The source of these receptors is an elderly woman with acute or convalescent COVID-19.

The genes are TRBV30 and TRBJ2-2, with TRBD2 matching over 7 bases. Germline CDR1 reads GTSNPN; CDR2 reads SVGIG (reference sequence). CDR3 size: 15 residues. V lost 4 bases, J lost 5 bases, and 10 bases stayed unmatched. The CDR3 sequence: CAWTYSRTRTGELFF. CDR3 DNA sequence: TGTGCCTGGACCTATTCTCGGACTAGAACCGGGGAGCTGTTTTTT.

This clone has just one count. The chain employs TRBV11-2 and TRBJ1-5; D is unresolved. CDR3 length: 15 residues. Trimming took off 0 bases at V and 3 bases at J, with 9 bases between the two ends. CDR1 SGHAT and CDR2 FQNNGV come from the germline V gene. CDR3 protein: CASSLDSGNNQPQHF. CDR3 bases: TGTGCCAGCAGCTTAGATTCGGGGAACAATCAGCCCCAGCATTTT.

This sequence joins TRBV29-1 and TRBJ1-4, with 7 bases identical to TRBD1. The CDR3 runs 14 residues. CDR1 and CDR2 from the germline V gene are SQVTM and ANQGSEA. V lost 1 base and J lost 3; bases outside the gene matches: 2. The CDR3 DNA follows: TGCAGCGTTGAAGGGACAGGCTCTAATGAAAAACTGTTTTTT. Protein product: CSVEGTGSNEKLFF.

This rearrangement joins TRBV14 to TRBJ2-1, with 8 bases fitting TRBD1. This CDR3 spans 15 amino acids. With V trimmed by 4 bases and J by 4 bases, 6 bases remained unmatched. From germline, CDR1 is SGHDN and CDR2 FVKESK. Written as DNA, the CDR3 is TGTGCCAGCAGCCTTCTCTGGACAGGGTACAATGAGCAGTTCTTC. It translates to CASSLLWTGYNEQFF.

In this sample, this clone turned up a few times. The rearrangement joins TRBV19 to TRBJ1-6; 9 bases line up with TRBD1. With V trimmed by 4 bases and J by 5 bases, 9 bases remained unmatched. Germline V CDR1 and CDR2: LNHDA, SQIVND (reference sequence). CDR3 length equals 17 residues. CDR3 region: CASSTPPGTGNNSPLHF. In nucleotides, the CDR3 is TGTGCCAGTAGTACACCTCCCGGGACAGGGAATAATTCACCCCTCCACTTT. The entire variable domain, with the rest obtained from reference TRBV19 and TRBJ1-6, is as follows: DGGITQSPKYLFRKEGQNVTLSCEQNLNHDAMYWYRQDPGQGLRLIYYSQIVNDFQKGDIAEGYSVSREKKESFPLTVTSAQKNPTAFYLCASSTPPGTGNNSPLHFGNGTRLTVT.

CDR3 in amino acids: CASSLTPGQGKYF. CDR3 DNA sequence: TGTGCCAGCAGCCTGACTCCGGGACAGGGGAAGTACTTC. The J gene is TRBJ2-7, the V gene TRBV5-6; 10 nucleotides match TRBD1. This CDR3 region has 13 residues. Trimming took 4 bases from V and 11 from J; bases not matched to a gene: 9. Germline V lookup: CDR1 SGHDT, CDR2 YYEEEE.

The rearrangement links TRBV11-2 to TRBJ2-3, with 7 nucleotides matching TRBD1. The germline V gene has CDR1 SGHAT and CDR2 FQNNGV. Trimming took 8 bases from V and 5 from J; bases not matched to a gene: 4. This CDR3 has 12 residues. The CDR3: CASGRGIDTQYF. CDR3 sequence (DNA): TGTGCCAGCGGCAGGGGGATAGATACGCAGTATTTT.

The chain employs TRBV28 and TRBJ1-2; 7 bases map to TRBD1. This CDR3 is built from 15 residues. With V trimmed by 5 bases and J by 3 bases, 9 bases remained unmatched. CDR1 is MDHEN, CDR2 SYDVKM, per germline. DNA of the CDR3: TGTGCCAGCAGTAATCCGGGACAGCTCTACTATGGCTACACCTTC. This gives the protein CASSNPGQLYYGYTF.

The chain uses TRBV2 and TRBJ2-5, with a tentative D call TRBD1 (6 bases). The CDR3 is 15 amino acids. Trimming removed 8 bases from V and 2 bases from J, with 18 bases in between. CDR1 is SNHLY and CDR2 is FYNNEI in the germline V gene. CDR3 residues: CASEVPGQGQETQYF. CDR3 nucleotides: TGTGCCAGCGAGGTCCCGGGGCAGGGGCAAGAGACCCAGTACTTC.

J is TRBJ2-1 and V is TRBV5-4, with TRBD2 identical over 11 bases. Germline CDR1 and CDR2: SGHNT and YYREEE (reference sequence). The CDR3 covers 16 residues. V lost 4 bases to trimming and J lost 1 base; unmatched junction nucleotides: 4. The CDR3 DNA reads as TGTGCCAGCAGCAGTCGGACTAGCGGGTCCTACAATGAGCAGTTCTTC. Encoded protein: CASSSRTSGSYNEQFF.

The rearrangement links TRBV10-3 to TRBJ1-3; the match to TRBD1 covers 8 bases. There are 16 residues in the CDR3. Germline V gene sequence: CDR1 ENHRY, CDR2 SYGVKD. Trimming cost V 3 bases and J 2 bases; bases outside gene matches: 6. The CDR3 bases are TGTGCCATCAGTGATGCCGGGACAGGAGCTGGAAACACCATATATTTT. This translates into CAISDAGTGAGNTIYF.

V and J are TRBV5-4 and TRBJ1-3, with TRBD1 matching 7 bases. This CDR3 region has 17 residues. V lost 5 bases, J lost 0 bases, and 11 bases stayed unmatched. Germline V gene data show CDR1 as SGHNT and CDR2 as YYREEE (reference sequence). CDR3 nucleotides: TGTGCCAGCAGTAGAGGAGGGGGCCTAGACTCTGGAAACACCATATATTTT. Translation: CASSRGGGLDSGNTIYF.

The rearrangement uses TRBV30 and TRBJ1-1; D gene uncertain. Germline assignment: CDR1 GTSNPN and CDR2 SVGIG (reference sequence). The CDR3 extends over 12 amino acids. Trimming pared 0 bases from V and 8 bases from J, leaving 10 bases between. The CDR3 is CAWSVGVTEAFF. The CDR3 coding sequence is TGTGCCTGGAGTGTCGGTGTCACCGAAGCTTTCTTT.

J is TRBJ2-7 and V is TRBV23-1, with TRBD1 as a possible D gene (5 bases). TRBV23-1 is identified as an open reading frame with a role that is uncertain. Deletions cut 11 bases from V and 0 bases from J, with 17 bases between. CDR3 length: 14 residues. In DNA form, the CDR3 reads TGCGCCCCCGGCACAGGCCAATACTCCTACGAGCAGTACTTC. This codes for CAPGTGQYSYEQYF.

The chain is built from TRBV7-2 and TRBJ2-1; TRBD1 is a possible D gene (6 bases). The CDR3 is 17 residues long. The ends were cut back, 4 bases at V and 3 bases at J, with 19 bases in the middle. CDR1 and CDR2 (germline): SGHTA, FQGNSA. CDR3 loop: CASSSHDGQINYNEQFF. Written as DNA, the CDR3 is TGTGCCAGCAGCTCCCACGACGGACAGATAAACTACAATGAGCAGTTCTTC.

V and J are TRBV7-8 and TRBJ1-4, with D possibly TRBD1 on 6 matching bases. This CDR3 spans 14 amino acids. Trimming took off 7 bases at V and 3 bases at J, with 12 bases between the two ends. CDR1 is SGHVS, CDR2 FQNEAQ, per germline. As DNA, the CDR3 is TGTGCCAGCACCCAGGGGAGATCTAATGAAAAACTGTTTTTT. Translating gives CASTQGRSNEKLFF.

CDR3 DNA sequence: TGTGCCAGCAGTCCAGGGCCGGGACTAGCACACTACGAGCAGTACTTC. Its translation is CASSPGPGLAHYEQYF. This chain connects TRBV14 to TRBJ2-7; 9 bases fit TRBD2. The V gene's germline CDR1 is SGHDN and CDR2 FVKESK. The CDR3 consists of 16 residues. V gave up 6 bases and J gave up 3 bases; unmatched junction bases: 12.

Written as DNA, the CDR3 is TGTGCCAGCAGCCAACAACGGGGGGACCAAGAGACCCAGTACTTC. Its protein product is CASSQQRGDQETQYF. The chain combines TRBV3-1 (or the pseudogene TRBV3-2) with TRBJ2-5; 7 bases agree with TRBD2. J lost 0 bases, V lost 2 bases, and 3 bases had no gene match. CDR3 length equals 15 residues. CDR1 and CDR2 (germline): LGHDT, YNNKEL (reference sequence).

This clone was counted once. This sequence joins TRBV10-3 and TRBJ2-6; D is ambiguous. CDR1 and CDR2 from the germline V gene are ENHRY and SYGVKD. Trimming left V 8 bases short and J 0 bases short, with 8 bases between. The CDR3 length is 14 residues. CDR3 DNA: TGTGCCATCCCTATCGTCTCTGGGGCCAACGTCCTGACTTTC. Translated, it gives CAIPIVSGANVLTF.

The J gene is TRBJ2-1, the V gene TRBV11-2, with 10 nucleotides matching TRBD1. V shed 4 bases, J shed 3 bases, and the junction held 6 bases outside the gene matches. CDR3 length: 16 residues. Germline CDR1 is SGHAT and CDR2 is FQNNGV. CDR3 bases: TGTGCCAGCAGCTCGCCGGGACAGGGGTTCTACAATGAGCAGTTCTTC. Translating gives CASSSPGQGFYNEQFF.

The chain is built from TRBV28 and TRBJ1-2; no clear D gene. This CDR3 spans 15 amino acids. The germline CDR1 and CDR2 sequences are MDHEN and SYDVKM. Trimming cost V 3 bases and J 7 bases, with 18 bases left between them. CDR3 protein: CASSFGGRQVRGYTF. The DNA of the CDR3 is TGTGCCAGCAGTTTTGGTGGTCGTCAGGTCCGTGGCTACACCTTC.

The V gene is TRBV10-3, the J gene TRBJ1-6, with 7 bases fitting TRBD1. V lost 6 bases and J lost 8; bases outside the gene matches: 7. Germline values: CDR1 ENHRY, CDR2 SYGVKD. The CDR3 sequence is 14 residues long. The CDR3 sequence: CAIRKVGGDSPLHF. In nucleotides, the CDR3 is TGTGCCATCAGGAAGGTAGGGGGCGATTCACCCCTCCACTTT.

The J gene is TRBJ1-2, the V gene TRBV19, with no clear D. Germline V gene sequence: CDR1 LNHDA, CDR2 SQIVND (reference sequence). V was cut by 9 bases and J by 8 bases, with 19 bases left in between. CDR3 size: 13 residues. The CDR3 here is CASRRVFGYGYTF. CDR3 in DNA: TGTGCCAGCCGGAGGGTTTTCGGGTACGGCTACACCTTC.